This TCR beta chain appears in the sequencing data of a study of tumor-infiltrating lymphocytes in primary liver carcinoma. The authors made TCR beta cDNA from around 500 ng total RNA with a constant-region primer. Generation of the TCR beta libraries relied on three nested multiplex PCR rounds using slightly modified ARM-PCR. Use of TRBV1-TRBV30 forward primers with a C-beta reverse primer characterized the first two PCR rounds, which lasted about 9 cycles each. TCRdb reanalysed the multiplex PCR reads using MiXCR and keeps one entry per CDR3 protein. The sample records approximately 330,000 distinct CDR3 sequences, around three fifths being singletons. Germline DNA was extracted alongside blood RNA, which was obtained from unsorted whole blood. Worth noting for this clonotype: A read error may produce the germline difference seen at one junction end.

Germline CDR1 reads SGHAT; CDR2 reads FQDESV (reference sequence). The CDR3 sequence is 17 residues long. The chain joins TRBV11-1 to TRBJ2-2; 12 bases fit TRBD2. The TCR originated in a man between 40 and 49 years old with primary liver carcinoma and hepatitis B virus infection. Sequencing was performed on peripheral blood. The CDR3 DNA follows: TGTGCCAGTAGCGAAGGACTAGCGGGATTGAACGCCGGGGAGCTGTTTTTT. This translates into CASSEGLAGLNAGELFF.